One sample yielded the 5 T cell receptor beta chains listed below, sequenced in a study of blood T cell repertoires in COVID-19. Profiling relied on immunoSEQ multiplex PCR, and the TCRdb table lists in-frame clones only, not all of them. The sample consists of about half a million clones, 80% to 90% of them appearing once. Specimen: peripheral blood. The receptor set was obtained from a man between 18 and 35 years old with COVID-19, enrolled during active disease.

The chain couples TRBV25-1 to TRBJ2-3, with 8 bases fitting TRBD2. Germline V gives CDR1 MGHDK, CDR2 SYGVNS. V lost 5 bases, J lost 2 bases, and 9 bases stayed unmatched. This CDR3 comprises 16 residues. The CDR3 DNA sequence: TGTGCCAGCAGTAATAGAGAGCGGGGGCACACAGATACGCAGTATTTT. Its protein is CASSNRERGHTDTQYF.

The gene calls are TRBV5-4 and TRBJ1-2; TRBD1 matches at 7 bases. CDR1 and CDR2 (germline): SGHNT, YYREEE (reference sequence). The CDR3 has 14 amino acids. Germline trimming cut 6 bases from V and 2 bases from J; bases unmatched to any gene: 7. CDR3 DNA sequence: TGTGCCAGCACCGTCGGGACAGAGAACTATGGCTACACCTTC. Translation: CASTVGTENYGYTF. Supplemented by reference TRBV5-4 and TRBJ1-2, the full variable domain reads ETGVTQSPTHLIKTRGQQVTLRCSSQSGHNTVSWYQQALGQGPQFIFQYYREEENGRGNFPPRFSGLQFPNYSSELNVNALELDDSALYLCASTVGTENYGYTFGSGTRLTVV.

This clone appeared a few times. The CDR3 spells CASSHPGTEAFF. The CDR3 nucleotides are TGTGCCAGCAGCCATCCGGGCACTGAAGCTTTCTTT. The V call is TRBV7-6, the J call TRBJ1-1; D is undetermined. Trimming took 5 bases from V and 4 from J, leaving 8 bases between them. The CDR3 extends over 12 amino acids. The germline V gene encodes CDR1 SGHVS and CDR2 FNYEAQ.

V gene TRBV19 combines with J gene TRBJ2-5; TRBD1 matches at 8 bases. Germline trimming cut 4 bases from V and 4 bases from J; bases unmatched to any gene: 8. The CDR3 is 15 amino acids. Looked up from germline, CDR1 is LNHDA and CDR2 is SQIVND (reference sequence). The CDR3: CASSRPGQAGETQYF. CDR3 nucleotides: TGTGCCAGTAGTAGGCCGGGACAGGCTGGAGAGACCCAGTACTTC. Drawing the rest from reference TRBV19 and TRBJ2-5, the complete variable domain is DGGITQSPKYLFRKEGQNVTLSCEQNLNHDAMYWYRQDPGQGLRLIYYSQIVNDFQKGDIAEGYSVSREKKESFPLTVTSAQKNPTAFYLCASSRPGQAGETQYFGPGTRLLVL.

This clone was seen just once. V usage is TRBV5-1 and J usage is TRBJ2-3; 8 nucleotides match TRBD2. V lost 5 bases to trimming and J lost 2 bases; unmatched junction nucleotides: 7. Germline CDR1 and CDR2: SGHRS and YFSETQ. The CDR3 sequence is 15 residues long. DNA for the CDR3: TGCGCCAGCAGGGGACTAGGGGAACCCACAGATACGCAGTATTTT. Its translation: CASRGLGEPTDTQYF.